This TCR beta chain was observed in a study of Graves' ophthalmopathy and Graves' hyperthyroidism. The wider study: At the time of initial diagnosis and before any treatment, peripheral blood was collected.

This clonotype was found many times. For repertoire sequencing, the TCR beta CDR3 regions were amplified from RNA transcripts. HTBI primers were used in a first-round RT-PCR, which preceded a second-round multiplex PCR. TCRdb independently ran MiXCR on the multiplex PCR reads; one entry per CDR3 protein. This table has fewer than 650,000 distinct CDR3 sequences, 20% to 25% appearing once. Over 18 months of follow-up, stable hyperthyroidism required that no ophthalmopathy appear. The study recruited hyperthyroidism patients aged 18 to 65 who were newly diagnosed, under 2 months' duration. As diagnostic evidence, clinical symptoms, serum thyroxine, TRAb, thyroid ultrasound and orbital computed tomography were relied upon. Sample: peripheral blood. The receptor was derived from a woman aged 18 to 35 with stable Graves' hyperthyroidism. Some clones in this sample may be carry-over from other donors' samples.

The CDR3, as DNA: TGTGCCAGCAGCGTGCTGGGGATAGACTCACCCCTCCACTTT. Its translation is CASSVLGIDSPLHF. The V gene is TRBV9, the J gene TRBJ1-6; D ambiguous. CDR3 size: 14 residues. Trimming took 2 bases from V and 10 from J, leaving 13 bases between them. Germline V CDR1 and CDR2: SGDLS, YYNGEE.